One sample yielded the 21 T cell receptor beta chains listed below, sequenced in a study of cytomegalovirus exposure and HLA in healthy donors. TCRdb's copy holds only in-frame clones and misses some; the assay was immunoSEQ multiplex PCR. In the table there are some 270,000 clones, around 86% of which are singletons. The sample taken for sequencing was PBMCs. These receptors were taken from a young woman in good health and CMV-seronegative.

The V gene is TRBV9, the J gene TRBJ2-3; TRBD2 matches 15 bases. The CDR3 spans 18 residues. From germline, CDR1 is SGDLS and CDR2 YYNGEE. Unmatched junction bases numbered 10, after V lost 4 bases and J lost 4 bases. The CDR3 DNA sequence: TGTGCCAGCAGCATAGGGACTAGCGGGGGGAAGTACGCAGATACGCAGTATTTT. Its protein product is CASSIGTSGGKYADTQYF.

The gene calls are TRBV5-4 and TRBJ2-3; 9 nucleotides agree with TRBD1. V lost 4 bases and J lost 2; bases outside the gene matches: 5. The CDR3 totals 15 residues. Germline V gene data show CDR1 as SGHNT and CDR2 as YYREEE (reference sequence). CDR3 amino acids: CASSPWTGVTDTQYF. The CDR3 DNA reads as TGTGCCAGCAGCCCCTGGACAGGGGTCACAGATACGCAGTATTTT.

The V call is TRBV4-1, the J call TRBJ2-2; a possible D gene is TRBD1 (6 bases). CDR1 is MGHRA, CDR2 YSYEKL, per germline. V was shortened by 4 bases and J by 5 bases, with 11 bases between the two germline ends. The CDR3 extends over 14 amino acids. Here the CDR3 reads CASSRRQETGELFF. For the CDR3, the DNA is TGCGCCAGCAGCCGTCGACAGGAGACCGGGGAGCTGTTTTTT.

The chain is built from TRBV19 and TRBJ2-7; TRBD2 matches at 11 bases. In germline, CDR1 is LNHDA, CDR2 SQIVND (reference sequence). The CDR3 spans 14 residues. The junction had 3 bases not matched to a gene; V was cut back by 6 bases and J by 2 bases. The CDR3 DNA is TGTGCCAGTAGCTTACTAGCGGGAGCCTACGAGCAGTACTTC. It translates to CASSLLAGAYEQYF. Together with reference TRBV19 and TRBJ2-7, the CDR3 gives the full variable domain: DGGITQSPKYLFRKEGQNVTLSCEQNLNHDAMYWYRQDPGQGLRLIYYSQIVNDFQKGDIAEGYSVSREKKESFPLTVTSAQKNPTAFYLCASSLLAGAYEQYFGPGTRLTVT.

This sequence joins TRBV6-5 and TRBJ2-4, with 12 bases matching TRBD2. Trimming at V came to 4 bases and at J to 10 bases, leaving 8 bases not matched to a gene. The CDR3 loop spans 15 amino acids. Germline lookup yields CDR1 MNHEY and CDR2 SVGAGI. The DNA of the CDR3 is TGTGCCAGCAGTTTAGCTAGCGGGAGGGCTGGAATTCAGTACTTC. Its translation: CASSLASGRAGIQYF.

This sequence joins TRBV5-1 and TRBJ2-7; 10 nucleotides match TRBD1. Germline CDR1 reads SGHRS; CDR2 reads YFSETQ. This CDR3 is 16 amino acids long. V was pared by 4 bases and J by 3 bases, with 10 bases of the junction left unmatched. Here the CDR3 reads CASSPGQGFALYEQYF. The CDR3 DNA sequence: TGCGCCAGCAGCCCGGGACAGGGGTTCGCGCTCTACGAGCAGTACTTC.

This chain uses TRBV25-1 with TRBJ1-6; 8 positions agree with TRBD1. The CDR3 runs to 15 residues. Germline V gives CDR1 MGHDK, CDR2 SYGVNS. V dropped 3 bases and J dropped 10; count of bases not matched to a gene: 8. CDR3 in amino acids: CASSDPTGGLSPLHF. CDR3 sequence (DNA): TGTGCCAGCAGTGACCCTACAGGGGGTTTGTCACCCCTCCACTTT.

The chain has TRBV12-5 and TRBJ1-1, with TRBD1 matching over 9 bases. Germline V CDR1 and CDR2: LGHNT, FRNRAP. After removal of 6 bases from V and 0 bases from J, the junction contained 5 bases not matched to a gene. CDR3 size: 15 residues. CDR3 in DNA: TGTGCTAGTGGAGTGGGACAGGGAATGAACACTGAAGCTTTCTTT. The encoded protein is CASGVGQGMNTEAFF.

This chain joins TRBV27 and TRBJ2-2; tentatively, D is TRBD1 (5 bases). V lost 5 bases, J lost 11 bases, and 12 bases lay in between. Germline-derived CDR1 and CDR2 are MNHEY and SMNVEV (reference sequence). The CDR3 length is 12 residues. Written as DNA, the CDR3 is TGTGCCAGCAGTCCCCAGGGTGGAGAGCTGTTTTTT. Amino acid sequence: CASSPQGGELFF.

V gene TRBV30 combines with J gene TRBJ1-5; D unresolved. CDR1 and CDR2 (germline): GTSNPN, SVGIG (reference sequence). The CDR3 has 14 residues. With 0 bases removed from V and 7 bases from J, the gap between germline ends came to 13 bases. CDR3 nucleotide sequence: TGTGCCTGGAGTGTACGGGGTCTCGGGCAGCCCCAGCATTTT. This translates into CAWSVRGLGQPQHF.

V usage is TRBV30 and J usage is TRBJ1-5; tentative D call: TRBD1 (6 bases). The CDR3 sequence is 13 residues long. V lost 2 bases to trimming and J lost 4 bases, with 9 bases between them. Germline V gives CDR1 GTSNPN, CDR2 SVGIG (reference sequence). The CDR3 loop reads CAWSKTGNQPQHF. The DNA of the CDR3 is TGTGCCTGGAGTAAGACAGGTAATCAGCCCCAGCATTTT.

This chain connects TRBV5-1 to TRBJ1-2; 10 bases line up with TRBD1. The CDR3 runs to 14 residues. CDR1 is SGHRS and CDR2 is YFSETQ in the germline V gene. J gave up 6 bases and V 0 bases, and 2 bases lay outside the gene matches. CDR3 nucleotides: TGCGCCAGCAGCTTGGTAGACAGGGGGCATGGCTACACCTTC. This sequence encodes CASSLVDRGHGYTF.

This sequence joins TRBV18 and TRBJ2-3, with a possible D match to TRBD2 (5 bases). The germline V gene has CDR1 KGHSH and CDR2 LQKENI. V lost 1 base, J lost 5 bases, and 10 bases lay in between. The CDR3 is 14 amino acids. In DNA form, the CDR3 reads TGTGCCAGCTCACCACGAAGGGAGATAGATACGCAGTATTTT. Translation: CASSPRREIDTQYF.

The CDR3 protein is CASSFPRRGAMEQFF. The CDR3 DNA is TGTGCCAGCAGTTTCCCCAGGCGGGGGGCAATGGAGCAGTTCTTC. The chain recombines TRBV28 with TRBJ2-1; 8 bases align to TRBD2. CDR3 size: 15 residues. V dropped 3 bases and J dropped 10; count of bases not matched to a gene: 11. Germline-derived CDR1 and CDR2 are MDHEN and SYDVKM.

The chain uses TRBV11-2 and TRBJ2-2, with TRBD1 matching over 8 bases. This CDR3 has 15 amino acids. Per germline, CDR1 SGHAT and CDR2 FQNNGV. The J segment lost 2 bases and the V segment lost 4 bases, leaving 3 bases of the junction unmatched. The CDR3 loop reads CASSWDRLNTGELFF. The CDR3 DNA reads TGTGCCAGCAGCTGGGACAGGTTAAACACCGGGGAGCTGTTTTTT.

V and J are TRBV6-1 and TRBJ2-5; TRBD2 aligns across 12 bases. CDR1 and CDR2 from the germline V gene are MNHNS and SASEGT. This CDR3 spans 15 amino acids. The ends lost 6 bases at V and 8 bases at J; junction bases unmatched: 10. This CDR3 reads CASSLLAGGQGTQYF. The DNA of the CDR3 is TGTGCCAGCAGCCTACTAGCGGGGGGCCAGGGAACCCAGTACTTC.

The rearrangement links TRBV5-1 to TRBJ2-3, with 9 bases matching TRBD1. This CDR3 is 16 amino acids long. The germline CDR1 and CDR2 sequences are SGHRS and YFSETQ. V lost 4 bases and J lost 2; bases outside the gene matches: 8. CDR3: CASSGGTGRITDTQYF. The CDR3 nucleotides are TGCGCCAGCAGCGGGGGGACAGGGAGGATCACAGATACGCAGTATTTT.

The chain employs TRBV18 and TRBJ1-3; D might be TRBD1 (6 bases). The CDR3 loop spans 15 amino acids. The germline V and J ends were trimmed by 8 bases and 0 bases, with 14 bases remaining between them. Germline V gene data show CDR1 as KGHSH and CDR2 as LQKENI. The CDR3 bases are TGTGCCAGCCCTGTACAGGGTCCCTCTGGAAACACCATATATTTT. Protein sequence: CASPVQGPSGNTIYF.

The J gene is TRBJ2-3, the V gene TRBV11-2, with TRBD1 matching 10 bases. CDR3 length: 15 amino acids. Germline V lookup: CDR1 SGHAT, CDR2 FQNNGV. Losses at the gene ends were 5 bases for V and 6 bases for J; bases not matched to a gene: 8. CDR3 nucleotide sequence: TGTGCCAGCAGCAAACGACAGGGGGCTATGGATACGCAGTATTTT. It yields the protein CASSKRQGAMDTQYF. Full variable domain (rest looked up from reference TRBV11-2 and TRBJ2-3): EAGVAQSPRYKIIEKRQSVAFWCNPISGHATLYWYQQILGQGPKLLIQFQNNGVVDDSQLPKDRFSAERLKGVDSTLKIQPAKLEDSAVYLCASSKRQGAMDTQYFGPGTRLTVL.

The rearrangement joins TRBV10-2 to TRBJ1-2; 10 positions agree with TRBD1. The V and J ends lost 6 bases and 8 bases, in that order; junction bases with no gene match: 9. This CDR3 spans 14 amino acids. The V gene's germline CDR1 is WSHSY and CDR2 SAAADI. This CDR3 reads CASREGQGMGGYTF. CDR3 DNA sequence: TGCGCCAGCAGAGAGGGACAGGGGATGGGCGGCTACACCTTC.

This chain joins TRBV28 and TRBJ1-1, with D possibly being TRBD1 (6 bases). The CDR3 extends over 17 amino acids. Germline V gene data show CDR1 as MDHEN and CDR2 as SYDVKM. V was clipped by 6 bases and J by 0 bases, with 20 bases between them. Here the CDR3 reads CASSRDGVAGVNTEAFF. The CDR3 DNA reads TGTGCCAGCAGCCGAGACGGGGTAGCAGGGGTGAACACTGAAGCTTTCTTT.